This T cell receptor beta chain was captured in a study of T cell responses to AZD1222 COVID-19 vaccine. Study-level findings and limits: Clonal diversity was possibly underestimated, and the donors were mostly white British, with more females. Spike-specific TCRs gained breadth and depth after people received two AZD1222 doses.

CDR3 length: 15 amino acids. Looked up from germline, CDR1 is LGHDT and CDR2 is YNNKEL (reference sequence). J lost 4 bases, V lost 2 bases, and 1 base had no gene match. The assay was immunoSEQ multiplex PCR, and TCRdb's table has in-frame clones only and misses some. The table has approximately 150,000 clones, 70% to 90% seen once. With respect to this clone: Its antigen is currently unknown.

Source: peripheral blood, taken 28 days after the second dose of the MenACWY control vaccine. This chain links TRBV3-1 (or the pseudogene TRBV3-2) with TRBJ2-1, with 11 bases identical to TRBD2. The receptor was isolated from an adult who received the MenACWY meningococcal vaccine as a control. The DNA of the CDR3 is TGTGCCAGCAGCCAATCTAGCGGGAGGTACAATGAGCAGTTCTTC. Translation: CASSQSSGRYNEQFF.